The 8 T cell receptor beta chains reported below all come from one sample, sequenced in a study of OX40 agonist ivuxolimab in advanced cancers. Assay: immunoSEQ multiplex PCR; the TCRdb copy retains only in-frame clones and omits some. The table has roughly 67,000 clones, approximately 92% seen once. Sequenced material: CD4+ or CD8+ T cells sorted from blood, taken in a trial of the OX40 agonist ivuxolimab. All receptors derive from an adult with an advanced solid tumor such as melanoma, head and neck, liver or kidney cancer.

This clone was seen just once. The rearrangement joins TRBV14 to TRBJ1-2; 9 positions match TRBD1. This CDR3 has 15 amino acids. V lost 4 bases, J lost 9 bases, and 12 bases stayed unmatched. The germline V gene encodes CDR1 SGHDN and CDR2 FVKESK. CDR3 in DNA: TGTGCCAGCAGCCGGACAACGACAGGGGGAGGTAGCTACACCTTC. It encodes CASSRTTTGGGSYTF.

The chain is built from TRBV11-2 and TRBJ1-1; no firm D call. The ends were cut back, 1 base at V and 0 bases at J, with 3 bases in the middle. CDR1 is SGHAT, CDR2 FQNNGV, per germline. The CDR3 runs to 13 residues. The CDR3 loop reads CASSLVVNTEAFF. The CDR3 DNA is TGTGCCAGCAGCTTAGTGGTGAACACTGAAGCTTTCTTT.

The chain recombines TRBV6-5 with TRBJ1-3; no firm D call. The V end lost 2 bases, the J end lost 2 bases, and 10 bases lay between the germline ends. Germline lookup yields CDR1 MNHEY and CDR2 SVGAGI. This CDR3 region has 15 residues. The CDR3 coding sequence is TGTGCCAGCAGTTACGAGGGATTCCCTGGAAACACCATATATTTT. It is translated as CASSYEGFPGNTIYF.

The chain carries TRBV11-3 and TRBJ2-1; D gene ambiguous. The CDR3 extends over 11 amino acids. CDR1 is SGHNT and CDR2 is YENEEA in the germline V gene. V was pared by 5 bases and J by 5 bases, with 4 bases between. CDR3 in amino acids: CASSGDNEQFF. In nucleotides, the CDR3 is TGTGCCAGCAGCGGGGACAATGAGCAGTTCTTC.

This clone was seen a few times. V usage is TRBV9 and J usage is TRBJ2-1; D is possibly TRBD2 (6 bases). CDR1 is SGDLS, CDR2 YYNGEE, per germline. This CDR3 is 13 amino acids long. The V and J ends lost 6 bases and 4 bases respectively, with 11 bases between them. In nucleotides, the CDR3 is TGTGCCAGCAATGGGGACTCTTACAATGAGCAGTTCTTC. Encoded protein: CASNGDSYNEQFF.

This rearrangement joins TRBV4-2 to TRBJ2-3, with D unclear. This CDR3 contains 14 residues. V was cut by 3 bases and J by 4 bases, with 11 bases left in between. Germline V CDR1 and CDR2: LGHNA, YNFKEQ. This chain's CDR3 is CASSHDSKPDTQYF. Written as DNA, the CDR3 is TGTGCCAGCAGCCACGATTCAAAACCAGATACGCAGTATTTT.

The rearrangement uses TRBV2 and TRBJ1-1; D call uncertain. The CDR3 has 11 residues. CDR1 and CDR2 (germline): SNHLY, FYNNEI. The ends were cut back, 3 bases at V and 5 bases at J, with 4 bases in the middle. The CDR3 spells CASSEGTEAFF. For the CDR3, the DNA is TGTGCCAGCAGTGAGGGGACTGAAGCTTTCTTT.

This clone was seen a few times. CDR3 protein: CASKGGETQYF. DNA of the CDR3: TGTGCCAGCAAGGGAGGGGAGACCCAGTACTTC. The rearrangement uses TRBV6-5 and TRBJ2-5; 7 bases line up with TRBD2. Germline V gives CDR1 MNHEY, CDR2 SVGAGI. This CDR3 region has 11 residues. V dropped 7 bases and J dropped 5; count of bases not matched to a gene: 1.